This T cell receptor beta chain was sequenced in a study of T cell responses to AZD1222 COVID-19 vaccine. V lost 5 bases and J 0 bases, leaving 14 bases between the germline ends. Germline V lookup: CDR1 LNHDA, CDR2 SQIVND (reference sequence). The length of the CDR3 is 16 residues. Assay used: immunoSEQ multiplex PCR; TCRdb lists only in-frame clones, some missing. In the table there are approximately 79,000 clones, about 86% of which are singletons. This clonotype was sampled from an adult in good health. Sample: peripheral blood, taken on day 0 of AZD1222 vaccination. The chain recombines TRBV19 with TRBJ1-5; no firm D call. In DNA, the CDR3 is TGTGCCAGTAGTTTCGAAGATTCGAATAGCAATCAGCCCCAGCATTTT. Protein product: CASSFEDSNSNQPQHF. The complete variable domain, with remaining parts taken from reference TRBV19 and TRBJ1-5, reads DGGITQSPKYLFRKEGQNVTLSCEQNLNHDAMYWYRQDPGQGLRLIYYSQIVNDFQKGDIAEGYSVSREKKESFPLTVTSAQKNPTAFYLCASSFEDSNSNQPQHFGDGTRLSIL.